These T cell receptor beta chains were read from a single sample in a study of cytomegalovirus exposure and HLA in healthy donors. Sequencing was performed with immunoSEQ multiplex PCR; in TCRdb, only in-frame clones are kept and a portion is missing. The sample lists 62,000 or so clones, around 87% occurring once. Source material: PBMCs. Source of these receptors: a young man in good health and CMV-seronegative. Both conserved end residues are part of each CDR3. A D gene is named only where the DNA matches it firmly. Where a row states a size, it is once, few, many or the class of an expanded clone; other rows omit it.

j_call	clone_size	v_call	d_call	cdr3_aa	cdr3_nt
TRBJ2-7	.	TRBV7-2	.	CASSLRTVSYEQYF	TGTGCCAGCAGCCTTCGGACAGTTTCCTACGAGCAGTACTTC
TRBJ1-6	.	TRBV5-4	.	CASSLAPLVSSYNSPLHF	TGTGCCAGCAGCTTAGCTCCCCTGGTGTCATCCTATAATTCACCCCTCCACTTT
TRBJ1-1	.	TRBV19	.	CASMSGVLATEAFF	TGTGCCAGTATGTCAGGGGTTTTGGCGACTGAAGCTTTCTTT
TRBJ1-1	.	TRBV11-2	.	CASSHQGRGDTEAFF	TGTGCCAGCAGCCATCAGGGGAGAGGAGACACTGAAGCTTTCTTT
TRBJ2-7	.	TRBV5-1	TRBD1	CASSLATTGISYEQYF	TGCGCCAGCAGCTTGGCGACGACAGGGATCTCCTACGAGCAGTACTTC
TRBJ1-4	.	TRBV5-1	.	CASSLTAGQRELFF	TGCGCCAGCAGCTTAACGGCAGGTCAGAGGGAACTGTTTTTT
TRBJ1-6	.	TRBV19	TRBD1	CASRPTGAGNSPLHF	TGTGCCAGTAGGCCGACAGGGGCGGGTAATTCACCCCTCCACTTT
TRBJ1-1	.	TRBV6-5	.	CASSYSSRNTEAFF	TGTGCCAGCAGTTACTCATCGAGGAACACTGAAGCTTTCTTT
TRBJ1-4	.	TRBV2	.	CASSKGGPNEKLFF	TGTGCCAGCAGTAAGGGGGGGCCTAATGAAAAACTGTTTTTT
TRBJ1-6	once	TRBV9	TRBD1	CASSLDRGPSPLHF	TGTGCCAGCAGCTTAGACAGGGGGCCTTCACCCCTCCACTTT